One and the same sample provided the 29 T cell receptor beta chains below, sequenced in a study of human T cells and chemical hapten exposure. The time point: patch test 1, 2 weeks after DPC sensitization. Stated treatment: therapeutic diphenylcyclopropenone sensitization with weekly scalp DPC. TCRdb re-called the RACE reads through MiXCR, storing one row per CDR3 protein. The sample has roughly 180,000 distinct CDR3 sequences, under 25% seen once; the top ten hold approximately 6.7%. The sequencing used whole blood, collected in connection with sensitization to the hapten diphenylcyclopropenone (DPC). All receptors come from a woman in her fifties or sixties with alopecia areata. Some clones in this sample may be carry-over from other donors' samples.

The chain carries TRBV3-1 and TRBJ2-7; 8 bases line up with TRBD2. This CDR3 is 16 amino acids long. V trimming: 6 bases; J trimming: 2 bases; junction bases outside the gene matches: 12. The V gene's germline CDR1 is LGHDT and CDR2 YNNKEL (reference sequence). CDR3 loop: CASSPRVSGGPYEQYF. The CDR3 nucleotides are TGTGCCAGCAGTCCAAGAGTTTCGGGAGGGCCCTACGAGCAGTACTTC.

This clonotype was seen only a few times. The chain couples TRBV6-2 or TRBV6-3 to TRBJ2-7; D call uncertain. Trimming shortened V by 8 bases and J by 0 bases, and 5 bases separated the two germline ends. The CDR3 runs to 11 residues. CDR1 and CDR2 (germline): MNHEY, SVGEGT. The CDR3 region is CASGHSYEQYF. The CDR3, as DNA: TGTGCCAGCGGCCACTCCTACGAGCAGTACTTC.

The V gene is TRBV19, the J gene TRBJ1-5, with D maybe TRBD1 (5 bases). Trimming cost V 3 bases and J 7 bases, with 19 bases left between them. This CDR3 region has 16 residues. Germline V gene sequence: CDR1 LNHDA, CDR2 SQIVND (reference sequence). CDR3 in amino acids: CASSIPEGAVAQPQHF. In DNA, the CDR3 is TGTGCCAGTAGTATCCCTGAAGGGGCAGTTGCACAGCCCCAGCATTTT.

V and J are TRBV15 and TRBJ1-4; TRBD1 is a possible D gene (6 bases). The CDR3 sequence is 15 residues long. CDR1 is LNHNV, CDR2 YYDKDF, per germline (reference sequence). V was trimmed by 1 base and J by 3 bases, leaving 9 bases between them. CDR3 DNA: TGTGCCACCAGCAGAGCCCGACAGGCTAATGAAAAACTGTTTTTT. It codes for CATSRARQANEKLFF.

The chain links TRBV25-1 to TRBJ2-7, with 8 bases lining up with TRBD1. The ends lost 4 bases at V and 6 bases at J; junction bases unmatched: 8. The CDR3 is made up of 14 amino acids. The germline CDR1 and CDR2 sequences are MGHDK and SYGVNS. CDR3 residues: CASSALDRAAEQYF. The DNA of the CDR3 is TGTGCCAGCAGTGCCCTGGACAGGGCGGCCGAGCAGTACTTC.

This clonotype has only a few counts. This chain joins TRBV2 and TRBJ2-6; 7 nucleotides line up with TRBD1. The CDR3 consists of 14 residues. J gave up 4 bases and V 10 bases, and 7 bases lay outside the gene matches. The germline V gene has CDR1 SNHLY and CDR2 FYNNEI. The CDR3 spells CATFTGAGANVLTF. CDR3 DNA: TGTGCCACCTTTACAGGGGCCGGGGCCAACGTCCTGACTTTC.

This CDR3 is CASSFLVGIQETQYF. In DNA form, the CDR3 reads TGTGCCAGCAGTTTCTTAGTCGGGATCCAAGAGACCCAGTACTTC. The V call is TRBV6-5, the J call TRBJ2-5; TRBD2 is a possible D gene (5 bases). Germline values: CDR1 MNHEY, CDR2 SVGAGI. V dropped 4 bases and J dropped 1 base, with 13 bases sitting between them. The CDR3 consists of 15 residues.

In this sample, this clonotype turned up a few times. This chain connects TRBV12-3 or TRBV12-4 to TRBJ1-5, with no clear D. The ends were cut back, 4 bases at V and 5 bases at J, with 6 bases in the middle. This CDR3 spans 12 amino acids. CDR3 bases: TGTGCCAGCAGTTATGCCGATCAGCCCCAGCATTTT. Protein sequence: CASSYADQPQHF.

This CDR3 is CASTSWTEAFF. CDR3 coding DNA: TGTGCCAGCACCTCATGGACTGAAGCTTTCTTT. This chain uses TRBV27 with TRBJ1-1; D not certain. This CDR3 contains 11 residues. Deletions cut 7 bases from V and 5 bases from J, with 8 bases between. Germline V CDR1 and CDR2: MNHEY, SMNVEV (reference sequence).

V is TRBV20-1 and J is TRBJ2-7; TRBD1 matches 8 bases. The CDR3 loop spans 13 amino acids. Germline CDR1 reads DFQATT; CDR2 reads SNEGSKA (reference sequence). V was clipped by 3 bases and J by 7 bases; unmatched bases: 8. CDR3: CSASRQGAREQYF. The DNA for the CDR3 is TGCAGTGCTAGCCGGCAGGGGGCGCGTGAGCAGTACTTC.

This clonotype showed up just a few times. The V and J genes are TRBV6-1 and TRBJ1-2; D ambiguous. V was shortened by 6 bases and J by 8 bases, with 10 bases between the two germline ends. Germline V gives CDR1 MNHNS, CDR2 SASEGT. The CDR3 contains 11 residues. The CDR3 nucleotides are TGTGCCAGCAGCCCTTTTCAGGGCTACACCTTC. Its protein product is CASSPFQGYTF.

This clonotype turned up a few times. DNA for the CDR3: TGCAGCGTTGAAGATCCACCGGACGGTCTTGGCTACACCTTC. It encodes CSVEDPPDGLGYTF. This chain joins TRBV29-1 and TRBJ1-2; the D is unclear. CDR3 length: 14 amino acids. The germline V gene encodes CDR1 SQVTM and CDR2 ANQGSEA. The V end lost 0 bases, the J end lost 7 bases, and 15 bases lay between the germline ends. The full variable domain, completed using reference TRBV29-1 and TRBJ1-2, is SAVISQKPSRDICQRGTSLTIQCQVDSQVTMMFWYRQQPGQSLTLIATANQGSEATYESGFVIDKFPISRPNLTFSTLTVSNMSPEDSSIYLCSVEDPPDGLGYTFGSGTRLTVV.

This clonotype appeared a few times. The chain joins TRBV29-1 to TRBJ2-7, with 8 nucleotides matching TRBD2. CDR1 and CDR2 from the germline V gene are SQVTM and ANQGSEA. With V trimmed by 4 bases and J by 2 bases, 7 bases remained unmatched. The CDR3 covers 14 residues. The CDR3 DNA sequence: TGCAGCGTTGCCCCGACTAGCGTGGCCTACGAGCAGTACTTC. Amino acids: CSVAPTSVAYEQYF.

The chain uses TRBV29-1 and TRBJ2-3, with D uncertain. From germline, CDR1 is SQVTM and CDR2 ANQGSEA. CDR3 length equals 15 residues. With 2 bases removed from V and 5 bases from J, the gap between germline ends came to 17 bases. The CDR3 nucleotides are TGCAGCGTTGAATTGCTGGACGGGTTTGGAGATACGCAGTATTTT. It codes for CSVELLDGFGDTQYF.

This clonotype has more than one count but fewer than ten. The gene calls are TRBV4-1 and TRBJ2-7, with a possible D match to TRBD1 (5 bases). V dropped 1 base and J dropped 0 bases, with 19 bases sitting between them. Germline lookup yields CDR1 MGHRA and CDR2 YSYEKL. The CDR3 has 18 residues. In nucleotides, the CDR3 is TGCGCCAGCAGCCAAGCCGCCACGACAGTGATCTACTCCTACGAGCAGTACTTC. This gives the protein CASSQAATTVIYSYEQYF.

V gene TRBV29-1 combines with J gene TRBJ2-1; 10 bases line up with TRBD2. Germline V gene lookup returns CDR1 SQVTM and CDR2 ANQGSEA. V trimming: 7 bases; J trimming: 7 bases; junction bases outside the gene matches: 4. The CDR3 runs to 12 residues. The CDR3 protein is CSAKTSGNEQFF. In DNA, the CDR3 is TGCAGCGCCAAGACTAGCGGGAATGAGCAGTTCTTC.

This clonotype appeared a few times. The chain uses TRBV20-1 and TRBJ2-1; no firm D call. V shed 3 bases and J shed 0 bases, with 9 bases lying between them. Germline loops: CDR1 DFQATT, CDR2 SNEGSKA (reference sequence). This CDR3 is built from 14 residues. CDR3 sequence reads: CSASKVSSYNEQFF. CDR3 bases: TGCAGTGCTAGTAAAGTCAGCTCCTACAATGAGCAGTTCTTC.

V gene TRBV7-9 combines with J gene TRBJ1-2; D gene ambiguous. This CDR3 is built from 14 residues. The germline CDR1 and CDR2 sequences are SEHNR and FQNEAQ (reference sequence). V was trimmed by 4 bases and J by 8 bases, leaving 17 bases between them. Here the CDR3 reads CASSSGLDLNGYTF. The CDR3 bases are TGTGCCAGCAGCTCAGGTTTGGACCTAAACGGCTACACCTTC.

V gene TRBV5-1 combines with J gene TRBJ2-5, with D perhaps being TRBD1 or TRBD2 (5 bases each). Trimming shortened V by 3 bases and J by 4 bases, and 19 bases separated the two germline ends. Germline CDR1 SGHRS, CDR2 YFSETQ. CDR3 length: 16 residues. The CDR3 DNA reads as TGCGCCAGCAGCTGGTCGGGACGGACGGGGTCAGAGACCCAGTACTTC. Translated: CASSWSGRTGSETQYF.

The chain's CDR3 is CASSQVASGEQYF. In DNA, the CDR3 is TGTGCCAGCAGCCAAGTAGCGAGCGGCGAGCAGTACTTC. The chain employs TRBV3-1 and TRBJ2-7, with D perhaps TRBD2 (5 bases). Germline CDR1 and CDR2: LGHDT and YNNKEL (reference sequence). V lost 1 base and J 6 bases, leaving 10 bases between the germline ends. The CDR3 runs 13 residues.

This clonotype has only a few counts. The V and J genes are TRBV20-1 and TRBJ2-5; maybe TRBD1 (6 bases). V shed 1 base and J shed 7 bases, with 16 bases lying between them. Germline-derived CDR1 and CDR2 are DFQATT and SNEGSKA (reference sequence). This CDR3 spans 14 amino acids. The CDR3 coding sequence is TGCAGTGCTAGAGTAGACGGGGTCAGGGGGACCCAGTACTTC. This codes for CSARVDGVRGTQYF.

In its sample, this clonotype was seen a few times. CDR3 coding DNA: TGTGCCAGCAGCTTGGAGGGGACAGGGTACCTGAACACTGAAGCTTTCTTT. As protein: CASSLEGTGYLNTEAFF. The chain couples TRBV5-6 to TRBJ1-1, with 9 nucleotides matching TRBD1. Germline values: CDR1 SGHDT, CDR2 YYEEEE. The junction had 6 bases not matched to a gene; V was cut back by 0 bases and J by 0 bases. The CDR3 has 17 amino acids.

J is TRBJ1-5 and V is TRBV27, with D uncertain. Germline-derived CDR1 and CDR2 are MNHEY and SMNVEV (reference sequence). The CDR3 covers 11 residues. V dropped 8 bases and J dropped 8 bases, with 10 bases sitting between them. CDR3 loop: CASGMFEPQHF. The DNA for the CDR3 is TGTGCCAGCGGAATGTTCGAGCCCCAGCATTTT.

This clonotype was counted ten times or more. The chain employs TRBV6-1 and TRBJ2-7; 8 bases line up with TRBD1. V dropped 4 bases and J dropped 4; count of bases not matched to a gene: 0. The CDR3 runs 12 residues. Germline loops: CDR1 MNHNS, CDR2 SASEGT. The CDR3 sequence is CASSGTGYEQYF. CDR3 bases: TGTGCCAGCAGTGGGACAGGGTACGAGCAGTACTTC.

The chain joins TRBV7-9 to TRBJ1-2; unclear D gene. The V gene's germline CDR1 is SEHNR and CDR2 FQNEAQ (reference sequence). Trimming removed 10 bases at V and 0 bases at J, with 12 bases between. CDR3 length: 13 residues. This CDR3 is CATAKKANYGYTF. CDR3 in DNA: TGTGCCACCGCTAAAAAGGCTAACTATGGCTACACCTTC.

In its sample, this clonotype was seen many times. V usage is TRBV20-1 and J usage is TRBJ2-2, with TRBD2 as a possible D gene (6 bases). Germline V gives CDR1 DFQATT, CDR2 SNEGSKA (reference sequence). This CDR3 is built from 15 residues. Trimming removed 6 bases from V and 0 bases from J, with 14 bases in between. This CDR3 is CSAPPAGSNTGELFF. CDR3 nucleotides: TGCAGTGCCCCGCCGGCGGGATCGAACACCGGGGAGCTGTTTTTT.

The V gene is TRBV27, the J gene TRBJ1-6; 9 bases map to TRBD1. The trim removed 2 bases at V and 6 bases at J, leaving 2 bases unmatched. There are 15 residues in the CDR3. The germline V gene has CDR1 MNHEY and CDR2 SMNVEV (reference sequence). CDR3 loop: CASSLVGQGNSPLHF. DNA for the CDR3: TGTGCCAGCAGTTTAGTGGGACAGGGTAATTCACCCCTCCACTTT.

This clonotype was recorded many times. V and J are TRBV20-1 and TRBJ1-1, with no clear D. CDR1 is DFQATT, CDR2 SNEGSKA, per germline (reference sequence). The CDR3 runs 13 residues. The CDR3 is CRPRSDMNTEAFF. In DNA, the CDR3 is TGCAGGCCCCGGAGCGACATGAACACTGAAGCTTTCTTT.

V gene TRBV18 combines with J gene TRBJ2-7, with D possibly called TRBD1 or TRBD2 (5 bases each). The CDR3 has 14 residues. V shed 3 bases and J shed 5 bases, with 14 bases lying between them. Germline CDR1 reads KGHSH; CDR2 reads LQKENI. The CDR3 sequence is CASSPLGTRDEQYF. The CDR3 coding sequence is TGTGCCAGCTCACCTCTCGGGACCCGGGACGAGCAGTACTTC.